The text below deals with one T cell receptor (beta chain). Antigen unknown. Assay used: immunoSEQ multiplex PCR; TCRdb lists only in-frame clones, some missing. Here the sample spans a few hundred thousand clones, more than 85% being singletons. Described time point: blood from clinic visit 5 months post-surgery; TSC patient then seizure free. Surgery cases with the highest brain T cell transcript signatures were chosen for sequencing. Pre-surgery treatment included at least one anti-epileptic drug. Germline V gene lookup returns CDR1 SNHLY and CDR2 FYNNEI. The CDR3 is made up of 12 amino acids. Trimming left V 2 bases short and J 5 bases short, with 7 bases between. The data stem from a study of brain T cells in children with intractable seizures. Study results and caveats: HCMV serostatus was not known, and viral specificity came from CDR3 similarity only.

The sequencing here drew on peripheral blood, taken more than 4 months after surgery. The V and J genes are TRBV2 and TRBJ2-7; D ambiguous. The sequence was collected from a boy under two years old with tuberous sclerosis and intractable seizures. DNA of the CDR3: TGTGCCAGCAGTGAAATACTAAACGAGCAGTACTTC. Its translation: CASSEILNEQYF.